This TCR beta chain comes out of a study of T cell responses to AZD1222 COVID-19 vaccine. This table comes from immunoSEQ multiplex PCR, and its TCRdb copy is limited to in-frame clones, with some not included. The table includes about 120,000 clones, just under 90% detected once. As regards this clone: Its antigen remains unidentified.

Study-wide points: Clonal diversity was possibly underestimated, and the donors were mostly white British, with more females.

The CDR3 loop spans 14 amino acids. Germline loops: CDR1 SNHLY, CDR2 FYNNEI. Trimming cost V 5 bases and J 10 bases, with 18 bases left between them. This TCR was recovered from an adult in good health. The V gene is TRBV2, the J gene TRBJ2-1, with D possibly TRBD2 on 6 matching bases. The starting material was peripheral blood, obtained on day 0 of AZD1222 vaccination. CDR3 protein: CASSLQEGLFEQFF. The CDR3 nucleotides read TGTGCCAGCAGTCTCCAGGAGGGCCTTTTCGAGCAGTTCTTC.